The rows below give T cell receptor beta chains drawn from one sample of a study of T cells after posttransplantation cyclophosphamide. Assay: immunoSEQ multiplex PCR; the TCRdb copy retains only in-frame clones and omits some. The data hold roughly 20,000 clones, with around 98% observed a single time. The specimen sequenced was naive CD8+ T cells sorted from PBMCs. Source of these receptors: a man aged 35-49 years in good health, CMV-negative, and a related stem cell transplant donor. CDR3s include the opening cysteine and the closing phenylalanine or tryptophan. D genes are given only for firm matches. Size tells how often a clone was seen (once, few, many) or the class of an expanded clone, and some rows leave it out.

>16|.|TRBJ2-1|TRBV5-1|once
CASSPPGGKGYNEQFF
TGCGCCAGCAGCCCCCCTGGGGGCAAGGGGTACAATGAGCAGTTCTTC
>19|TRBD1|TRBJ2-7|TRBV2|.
CASREPPRDRAIGAYEQYF
TGTGCCAGCAGAGAACCCCCTCGAGACAGGGCAATTGGGGCCTACGAGCAGTACTTC
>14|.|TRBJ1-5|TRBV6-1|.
CASSDGGGNQPQHF
TGTGCCAGCAGTGACGGTGGTGGCAATCAGCCCCAGCATTTT
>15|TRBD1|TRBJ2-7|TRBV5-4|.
CASSFPGQGPYEQYF
TGTGCCAGCAGCTTCCCAGGACAGGGTCCCTACGAGCAGTACTTC
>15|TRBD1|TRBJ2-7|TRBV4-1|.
CASSSATGGNYEQYF
TGCGCCAGCAGCTCAGCGACAGGGGGCAATTACGAGCAGTACTTC
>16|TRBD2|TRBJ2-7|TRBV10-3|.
CAISDLTSAVGYEQYF
TGTGCCATCAGTGATCTTACTAGCGCCGTAGGGTACGAGCAGTACTTC
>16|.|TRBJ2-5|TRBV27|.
CASSSEDPLRVETQYF
TGTGCCAGCAGTTCCGAAGACCCACTCAGGGTGGAGACCCAGTACTTC
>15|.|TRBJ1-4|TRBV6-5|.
CASSYSEGSTHGLFF
TGTGCCAGCAGTTACTCCGAGGGCTCGACACACGGACTGTTTTTT
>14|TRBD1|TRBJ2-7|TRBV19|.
CASSTGTGSYEQYF
TGTGCCAGTAGCACCGGGACAGGATCCTACGAGCAGTACTTC
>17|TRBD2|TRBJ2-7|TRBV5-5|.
CASSLESSGGISYEQYF
TGTGCCAGCAGCTTGGAGTCTAGCGGAGGAATTTCCTACGAGCAGTACTTC
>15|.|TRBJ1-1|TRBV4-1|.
CASSQDNRVNTEAFF
TGCGCCAGCAGCCAAGATAACAGGGTGAACACTGAAGCTTTCTTT
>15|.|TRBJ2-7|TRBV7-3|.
CASSLVGEPHYEQYF
TGTGCCAGCAGCTTAGTAGGGGAACCCCACTACGAGCAGTACTTC
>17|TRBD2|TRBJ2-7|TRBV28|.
CASSPTERSGRSYEQYF
TGTGCCAGCAGTCCCACCGAAAGGAGCGGGAGATCCTACGAGCAGTACTTC
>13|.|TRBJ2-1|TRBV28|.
CASSFSGYNEQFF
TGTGCCAGCAGTTTTTCGGGTTATAATGAGCAGTTCTTC
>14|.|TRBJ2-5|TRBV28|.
CASSSGRELETQYF
TGTGCCAGCAGTTCCGGGCGGGAACTGGAGACCCAGTACTTC
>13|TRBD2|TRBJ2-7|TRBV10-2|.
CASGAGRAYEQYF
TGCGCCAGCGGGGCCGGGAGGGCCTACGAGCAGTACTTC
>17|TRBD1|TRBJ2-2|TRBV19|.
CASSIVDRTGNTGELFF
TGTGCCAGTAGTATAGTTGATCGGACAGGTAACACCGGGGAGCTGTTTTTT
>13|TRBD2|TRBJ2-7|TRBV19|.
CASSAGATYEQYF
TGTGCCAGCTCAGCGGGAGCCACCTACGAGCAGTACTTC
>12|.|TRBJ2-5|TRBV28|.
CASSRYQETQYF
TGTGCCAGCAGCCGGTACCAAGAGACCCAGTACTTC
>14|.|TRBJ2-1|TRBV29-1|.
CSVEGVGGYNEQFF
TGCAGCGTTGAAGGGGTTGGAGGGTACAATGAGCAGTTCTTC
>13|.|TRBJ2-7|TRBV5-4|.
CASSDSVSYEQYF
TGTGCCAGCAGCGATTCGGTCTCCTACGAGCAGTACTTC